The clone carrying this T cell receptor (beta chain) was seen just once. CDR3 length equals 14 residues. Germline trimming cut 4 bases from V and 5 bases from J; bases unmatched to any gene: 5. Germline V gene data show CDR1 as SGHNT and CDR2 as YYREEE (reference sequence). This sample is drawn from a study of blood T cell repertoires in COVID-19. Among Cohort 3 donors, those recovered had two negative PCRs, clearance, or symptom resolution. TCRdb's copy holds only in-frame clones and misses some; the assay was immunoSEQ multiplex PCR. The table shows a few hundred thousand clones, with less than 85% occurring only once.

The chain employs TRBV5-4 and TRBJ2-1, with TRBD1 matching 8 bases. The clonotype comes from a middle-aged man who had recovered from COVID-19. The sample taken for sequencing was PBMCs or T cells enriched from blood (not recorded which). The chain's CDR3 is CASSAPDRDNEQFF. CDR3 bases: TGTGCCAGCAGCGCTCCGGACAGGGACAATGAGCAGTTCTTC.